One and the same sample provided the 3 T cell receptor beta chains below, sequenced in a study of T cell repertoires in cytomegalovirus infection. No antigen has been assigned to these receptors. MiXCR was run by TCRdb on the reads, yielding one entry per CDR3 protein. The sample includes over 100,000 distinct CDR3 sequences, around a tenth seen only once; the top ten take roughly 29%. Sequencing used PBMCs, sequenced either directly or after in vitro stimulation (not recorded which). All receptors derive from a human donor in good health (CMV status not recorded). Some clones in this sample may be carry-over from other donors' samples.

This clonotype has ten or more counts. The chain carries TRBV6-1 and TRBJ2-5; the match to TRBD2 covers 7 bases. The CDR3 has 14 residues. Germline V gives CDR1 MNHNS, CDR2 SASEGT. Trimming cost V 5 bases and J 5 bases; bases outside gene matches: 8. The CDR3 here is CASSRSWGGETQYF. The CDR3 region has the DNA TGTGCCAGCAGTCGTTCTTGGGGAGGGGAGACCCAGTACTTC.

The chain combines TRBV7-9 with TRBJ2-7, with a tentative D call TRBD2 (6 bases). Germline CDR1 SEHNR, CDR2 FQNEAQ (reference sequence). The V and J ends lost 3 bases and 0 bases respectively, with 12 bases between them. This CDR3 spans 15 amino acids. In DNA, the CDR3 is TGTGCCAGCAGCTTGGGACTCCATTCCTCCTACGAGCAGTACGTC. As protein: CASSLGLHSSYEQYV.

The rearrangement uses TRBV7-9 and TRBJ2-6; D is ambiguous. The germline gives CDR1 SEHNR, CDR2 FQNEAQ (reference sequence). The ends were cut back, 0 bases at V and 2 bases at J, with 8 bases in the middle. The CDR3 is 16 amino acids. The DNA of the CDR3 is TGTGCCAGCAGCTTAGCGACCCCGGCTGGGGCCAACGTCCTGACTTTC. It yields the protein CASSLATPAGANVLTF.